This T cell receptor beta chain came from a study of blood T cell repertoires in COVID-19. Study overall: Sample material is recorded as cDNA or gDNA derived from T cells, B-cell-depleted T cells, or PBMCs.

Within 2 weeks before study entry, exposed participants met a COVID-19 case. Original handling: Reference gene primer amplification gave nucleated cell count estimates. Measured with immunoSEQ multiplex PCR; TCRdb has only the in-frame clones, and not every one. V and J calls and clone size are given by that table; D and trimming were obtained from the DNA. The sample consists of some 64,000 clones, 72% of them appearing once. The CDR3 has 15 amino acids. Germline-derived CDR1 and CDR2 are LGHNA and YNFKEQ. V trimming: 1 base; J trimming: 3 bases; junction bases outside the gene matches: 2. The sample taken for sequencing was PBMCs or T cells enriched from blood (not recorded which). This chain uses TRBV4-2 with TRBJ2-1; 8 nucleotides line up with TRBD2. The sequence came from a woman aged 60 to 75 who had been exposed to COVID-19. CDR3 coding DNA: TGTGCCAGCAGCCAAGCCGGGGGGGGCTACAATGAGCAGTTCTTC. This translates into CASSQAGGGYNEQFF.